The following is a TCR beta chain sequence with its context. Participants came from some 23 US areas, aged roughly 18 to 89 years. This sample was taken from a study of blood T cell repertoires in COVID-19. This CDR3 region has 13 residues. From germline, CDR1 is GTSNPN and CDR2 SVGIG (reference sequence). Clones were read by immunoSEQ multiplex PCR, and TCRdb kept only the in-frame ones, dropping some. This sample has about 250,000 clones; roughly 80% occur once, and the top ten carry approximately 5%. The V call is TRBV30, the J call TRBJ2-6; TRBD2 might be the D (5 bases). Sequencing was performed on PBMCs or T cells enriched from blood (not recorded which). The TCR comes from a man in his forties who had been exposed to COVID-19. This chain's CDR3 is CIGLANGANVLTF. DNA for the CDR3: TGTATAGGACTGGCGAATGGGGCCAACGTCCTGACTTTC.